This passage covers 32 T cell receptor beta chains from one sample sequenced in a study of CD8+ T cells in alopecia areata. The sequencing template was cDNA reverse transcribed from extracted RNA. The repertoire was sequenced with immunoSEQ multiplex PCR; TCRdb's copy has only in-frame clones and lacks some. The sample lists under 300,000 clones, roughly two thirds occurring once. Source: CD4+ T cells sorted from blood, taken at week 0. These receptors were obtained from a human donor with alopecia areata.

A word on this clone: One end of the junction does not line up with germline, which may come from a read error. The chain joins TRBV7-7 to TRBJ2-5, with 9 bases that match TRBD2. The CDR3 is 14 residues long. Germline V gene lookup returns CDR1 SSHAT and CDR2 FNYEAQ (reference sequence). Here the CDR3 DNA reads TGTGCTAGCAGCTTACTAGCGGGCCAAGAGACCCAGTACTTC. This codes for CASSLLAGQETQYF. Drawing the rest from reference TRBV7-7 and TRBJ2-5, the complete variable domain is GAGVSQSPRYKVTKRGQDVTLRCDPISSHATLYWYQQALGQGPEFLTYFNYEAQPDKSGLPSDRFSAERPEGSISTLTIQRTEQRDSAMYRCASSLLAGQETQYFGPGTRLLVL.

The chain combines TRBV29-1 with TRBJ2-7; D remains unclear. The CDR3 totals 11 residues. Germline assignment: CDR1 SQVTM and CDR2 ANQGSEA. V was shortened by 5 bases and J by 0 bases, with 5 bases between the two germline ends. For the CDR3, the DNA is TGCAGCGTTTCCGGCTCCTACGAGCAGTACTTC. Its protein product is CSVSGSYEQYF.

This clone came up once. The genes are TRBV30 and TRBJ1-6; weak D call: TRBD1 (6 bases). The CDR3 runs to 14 residues. Germline lookup yields CDR1 GTSNPN and CDR2 SVGIG (reference sequence). Trimming left V 2 bases short and J 8 bases short, with 13 bases between. The CDR3 DNA reads as TGTGCCTGGAGTAGGCAGGGGCTGGATTCACCCCTCCACTTT. Translated, it gives CAWSRQGLDSPLHF.

The V and J genes are TRBV29-1 and TRBJ2-5; TRBD1 might be the D (6 bases). This CDR3 contains 13 residues. Germline V gives CDR1 SQVTM, CDR2 ANQGSEA. V was clipped by 4 bases and J by 5 bases, with 14 bases between them. This CDR3 reads CSVGGGGSETQYF. As DNA, the CDR3 is TGCAGCGTTGGGGGTGGGGGCTCGGAGACCCAGTACTTC. Using reference TRBV29-1 and TRBJ2-5 for the parts outside the CDR3, the full variable domain is SAVISQKPSRDICQRGTSLTIQCQVDSQVTMMFWYRQQPGQSLTLIATANQGSEATYESGFVIDKFPISRPNLTFSTLTVSNMSPEDSSIYLCSVGGGGSETQYFGPGTRLLVL.

J is TRBJ1-6 and V is TRBV4-3; possible D gene TRBD1, 5 bases. CDR3 length: 16 residues. Trimming cost V 1 base and J 4 bases, with 11 bases left between them. Germline V gene data show CDR1 as LGHNA and CDR2 as YSLEER. The chain's CDR3 is CASSQVRGEYNSPLHF. Written as DNA, the CDR3 is TGCGCCAGCAGCCAAGTGCGGGGGGAATATAATTCACCCCTCCACTTT.

J is TRBJ2-5 and V is TRBV29-1, with D possibly called TRBD1 or TRBD2 (6 bases each). CDR1 is SQVTM, CDR2 ANQGSEA, per germline. The CDR3 spans 14 residues. Trimming took off 4 bases at V and 3 bases at J, with 15 bases between the two ends. CDR3 sequence (DNA): TGCAGCGTTGCGCGAGGGGGGCCGAAAGAGACCCAGTACTTC. Translation: CSVARGGPKETQYF.

The gene calls are TRBV2 and TRBJ2-5; D unresolved. Trimming pared 6 bases from V and 5 bases from J, leaving 7 bases between. Germline lookup yields CDR1 SNHLY and CDR2 FYNNEI. The CDR3 runs to 11 residues. CDR3 loop: CASRAAETQYF. The CDR3, as DNA: TGTGCCAGCAGGGCAGCGGAGACCCAGTACTTC.

CDR3 in DNA: TGCAGCGCCTGGTCGGGAACAGGGCTTTCCTACGAGCAGTACTTC. Translating it yields CSAWSGTGLSYEQYF. The rearrangement uses TRBV29-1 and TRBJ2-5; weak D call: TRBD1 (6 bases). Matching the DNA end better, TRBJ2-7 makes the J call doubtful. CDR3 length: 15 residues. Germline V gives CDR1 SQVTM, CDR2 ANQGSEA.

This chain joins TRBV25-1 and TRBJ1-5, with D possibly TRBD1 on 5 matching bases. The CDR3 has 13 residues. From germline, CDR1 is MGHDK and CDR2 SYGVNS. Deletions cut 8 bases from V and 3 bases from J, with 11 bases between. DNA for the CDR3: TGTGCCAGCTCCATGGGGGTCAATCAGCCCCAGCATTTT. It codes for CASSMGVNQPQHF.

J is TRBJ1-5 and V is TRBV29-1; 7 bases line up with TRBD1. The CDR3 length is 13 residues. After removal of 5 bases from V and 2 bases from J, the junction contained 3 bases not matched to a gene. Per germline, CDR1 SQVTM and CDR2 ANQGSEA. The CDR3 DNA follows: TGCAGCGTTTCAGGGGGAGGCAATCAGCCCCAGCATTTT. It codes for CSVSGGGNQPQHF.

This chain connects TRBV27 to TRBJ2-7; D could derive from TRBD1 or TRBD2 (5 bases each). Germline-derived CDR1 and CDR2 are MNHEY and SMNVEV (reference sequence). The CDR3 has 14 residues. The V end lost 0 bases, the J end lost 3 bases, and 9 bases lay between the germline ends. The CDR3 spells CASSLSGRVYEQYF. CDR3 coding DNA: TGTGCCAGCAGTTTATCGGGACGCGTCTACGAGCAGTACTTC.

Points on this clone: The sample has other DNA sequences that encode this CDR3 too. The rearrangement uses TRBV5-1 and TRBJ2-6; D remains unclear. This CDR3 region has 14 residues. V lost 0 bases and J lost 1, with 2 bases in between. Germline V gene lookup returns CDR1 SGHRS and CDR2 YFSETQ. The CDR3 sequence is CASSLVSGANVLTF. The CDR3 DNA sequence: TGCGCCAGCAGCTTGGTATCTGGGGCCAACGTCCTGACTTTC.

Concerning this clone itself: Other DNA sequences in this sample translate to the same CDR3. The chain links TRBV2 to TRBJ2-1; D is unclear. The CDR3 contains 10 residues. CDR1 is SNHLY, CDR2 FYNNEI, per germline. V was clipped by 6 bases and J by 6 bases, with 3 bases between them. CDR3 amino acids: CASRGNEQFF. The CDR3 region has the DNA TGTGCCAGCAGAGGCAATGAGCAGTTCTTC.

This chain joins TRBV6-1 and TRBJ2-3, with D perhaps given as TRBD1 or TRBD2 (5 bases each). The CDR3 totals 16 residues. V was cut by 4 bases and J by 0 bases, with 14 bases left in between. The germline gives CDR1 MNHNS, CDR2 SASEGT. CDR3 sequence (DNA): TGTGCCAGCAGTGGATACCGGGACCCCAGCACAGATACGCAGTATTTT. It specifies CASSGYRDPSTDTQYF.

The V call is TRBV9, the J call TRBJ2-7; 7 nucleotides line up with TRBD1. Germline assignment: CDR1 SGDLS and CDR2 YYNGEE. CDR3 length: 15 amino acids. The ends lost 0 bases at V and 4 bases at J; junction bases unmatched: 7. CDR3 protein: CASSVGDRVMYEQYF. DNA of the CDR3: TGTGCCAGCAGCGTAGGAGACAGGGTAATGTACGAGCAGTACTTC.

J is TRBJ1-1 and V is TRBV6-4, with D perhaps matching TRBD1 (5 bases). CDR1 is MRHNA, CDR2 SNTAGT, per germline. The CDR3 has 16 residues. Deletions cut 3 bases from V and 8 bases from J, with 22 bases between. CDR3: CASSEARGPTLGEAFF. CDR3 DNA sequence: TGTGCCAGCAGTGAAGCCCGGGGACCCACCCTCGGGGAAGCTTTCTTT.

The CDR3 loop reads CASSHFSGQGAYEQYF. CDR3 sequence (DNA): TGCGCCAGCAGCCATTTCTCGGGACAGGGGGCCTACGAGCAGTACTTC. V is TRBV5-1 and J is TRBJ2-7; 11 bases are shared with TRBD1. V was clipped by 4 bases and J by 2 bases; unmatched bases: 8. The CDR3 extends over 16 amino acids. Per the germline V gene, CDR1 is SGHRS and CDR2 is YFSETQ.

For the CDR3, the DNA is TGTGCCAGCAGTTTGTGGTATGAGCAGTTCTTC. It yields the protein CASSLWYEQFF. This chain joins TRBV7-2 and TRBJ2-1; no firm D call. The CDR3 runs 11 residues. V lost 6 bases and J 8 bases, leaving 8 bases between the germline ends. Germline V gene data show CDR1 as SGHTA and CDR2 as FQGNSA.

The chain recombines TRBV7-9 with TRBJ2-1, with 10 bases that match TRBD1. The CDR3 contains 16 residues. The V and J ends lost 3 bases and 3 bases, in that order; junction bases with no gene match: 5. Germline-derived CDR1 and CDR2 are SEHNR and FQNEAQ (reference sequence). CDR3 DNA sequence: TGTGCCAGCAGCTTCCGGGACAGGGGATTCTACAATGAGCAGTTCTTC. Translating gives CASSFRDRGFYNEQFF.

This clone was counted only a few times. The chain recombines TRBV29-1 with TRBJ2-1, with 10 bases identical to TRBD1. CDR3 length equals 13 residues. Losses at the gene ends were 6 bases for V and 2 bases for J; bases not matched to a gene: 1. CDR1 and CDR2 from the germline V gene are SQVTM and ANQGSEA. The CDR3: CSVGTGAYNEQFF. In DNA form, the CDR3 reads TGCAGCGTGGGGACAGGGGCCTACAATGAGCAGTTCTTC.

The V and J genes are TRBV5-4 and TRBJ2-5; D may be TRBD2 (6 bases). The CDR3 has 13 residues. Deletions cut 7 bases from V and 2 bases from J, with 12 bases between. Germline V gene lookup returns CDR1 SGHNT and CDR2 YYREEE (reference sequence). The CDR3 DNA sequence: TGTGCCAGCTCCCCCGCGGGACAAGAGACCCAGTACTTC. It specifies CASSPAGQETQYF.

Many counts were recorded for this clone. The same CDR3 also results from other DNA sequences found in this sample. J is TRBJ1-4 and V is TRBV30; perhaps TRBD1 as D (5 bases). V was cut by 5 bases and J by 0 bases, with 10 bases left in between. CDR1 is GTSNPN, CDR2 SVGIG, per germline (reference sequence). This CDR3 has 14 residues. The CDR3 DNA reads as TGTGCCTGGGCCCGGGGGTCAACTAATGAAAAACTGTTTTTT. Its translation is CAWARGSTNEKLFF.

The chain employs TRBV5-1 and TRBJ2-7; weak D call: TRBD1 (6 bases). CDR1 SGHRS and CDR2 YFSETQ come from the germline V gene. Trimming removed 4 bases from V and 7 bases from J, with 15 bases in between. The CDR3 contains 13 residues. The CDR3 spells CASSQNRVEEQYF. The DNA of the CDR3 is TGCGCCAGCAGCCAAAACAGGGTAGAAGAGCAGTACTTC.

This chain connects TRBV30 to TRBJ1-2; 8 bases align to TRBD1. V lost 7 bases, J lost 8 bases, and 12 bases stayed unmatched. The germline V gene has CDR1 GTSNPN and CDR2 SVGIG (reference sequence). The CDR3 spans 13 residues. The CDR3 DNA follows: TGTGCCTCCACGACAGGGGCGGCGAGGGGCTACACCTTC. Amino acid sequence: CASTTGAARGYTF.

This clone was seen a few times. The gene calls are TRBV29-1 and TRBJ2-1; D ambiguous. Germline V lookup: CDR1 SQVTM, CDR2 ANQGSEA. The germline V and J ends were trimmed by 4 bases and 9 bases, with 10 bases remaining between them. This CDR3 spans 11 amino acids. As DNA, the CDR3 is TGCAGCGTTGCTACAGTTCGTGAGCAGTTCTTC. Translating gives CSVATVREQFF.

V is TRBV27 and J is TRBJ2-1, with 9 positions matching TRBD1. CDR1 is MNHEY and CDR2 is SMNVEV in the germline V gene (reference sequence). This CDR3 has 14 amino acids. With V trimmed by 5 bases and J by 7 bases, 6 bases remained unmatched. CDR3: CASSVNRGRNEQFF. CDR3 nucleotides: TGTGCCAGCAGTGTCAACAGGGGGCGGAATGAGCAGTTCTTC.

The J gene is TRBJ2-2, the V gene TRBV30, with D tentatively TRBD2 (5 bases). Per germline, CDR1 GTSNPN and CDR2 SVGIG (reference sequence). Trimming took off 5 bases at V and 3 bases at J, with 13 bases between the two ends. This CDR3 has 14 amino acids. CDR3: CAWGQAAHTGELFF. The CDR3 DNA reads TGTGCCTGGGGTCAAGCGGCCCACACCGGGGAGCTGTTTTTT.

There are a few counts of this clone. The rearrangement uses TRBV30 and TRBJ1-2, with D tentatively TRBD1 (5 bases). The germline gives CDR1 GTSNPN, CDR2 SVGIG (reference sequence). The germline V and J ends were trimmed by 3 bases and 7 bases, with 24 bases remaining between them. CDR3 size: 16 residues. The CDR3 nucleotides read TGTGCCTGGAGCCCGATAATGTCAGGGAGGAGGGGTGGCTACACCTTC. Its translation is CAWSPIMSGRRGGYTF.

The sample holds a few counts of this clone. The rearrangement links TRBV7-2 to TRBJ2-5, with 12 bases lining up with TRBD2. Germline CDR1 reads SGHTA; CDR2 reads FQGNSA. This CDR3 is built from 14 residues. V shed 6 bases and J 3 bases; nucleotides not matched to a gene: 2. CDR3 bases: TGTGCCAGCAGTTCTAGCGGGGGGGAAGAGACCCAGTACTTC. Translated: CASSSSGGEETQYF.

This clone was detected only a few times. The CDR3 DNA reads TGTGCCAGCAGCCCCGACAGAAACGATAATTCACCCCTCCACTTT. Its protein product is CASSPDRNDNSPLHF. The chain links TRBV6-5 to TRBJ1-6; D is possibly TRBD1 (5 bases). CDR1 is MNHEY and CDR2 is SVGAGI in the germline V gene. This CDR3 has 15 residues. Trimming shortened V by 6 bases and J by 5 bases, and 14 bases separated the two germline ends.

This clone has just a few counts. This sequence joins TRBV5-1 and TRBJ1-4; no reliable D call. With 0 bases removed from V and 0 bases from J, the gap between germline ends came to 6 bases. CDR3 length: 15 residues. From germline, CDR1 is SGHRS and CDR2 YFSETQ. CDR3 protein: CASSLGSATNEKLFF. CDR3 bases: TGCGCCAGCAGCTTGGGATCGGCAACTAATGAAAAACTGTTTTTT.

In DNA, the CDR3 is TGTGCCAGCAGTTACTCGGGGGGCGGCGAAGAGACCCAGTACTTC. Residues: CASSYSGGGEETQYF. The chain carries TRBV6-5 and TRBJ2-5, with D perhaps being TRBD1 or TRBD2 (6 bases each). Germline assignment: CDR1 MNHEY and CDR2 SVGAGI. V was shortened by 0 bases and J by 3 bases, with 11 bases between the two germline ends. The CDR3 extends over 15 amino acids.